This T cell receptor (beta chain) was obtained from a study of cytomegalovirus exposure and HLA in healthy donors. The ends lost 4 bases at V and 6 bases at J; junction bases unmatched: 15. The CDR3 runs to 17 residues. CDR1 is SGDLS and CDR2 is YYNGEE in the germline V gene. This clone has only one observation. This PCR relied on a set of 60 Vbeta primers and 13 Jbeta primers. Clones were read by immunoSEQ multiplex PCR, and TCRdb kept only the in-frame ones, dropping some. The table has some 120,000 clones, approximately 80% seen once; the top ten hold just under 3%. The TCR originated in a woman aged 18-29 years in good health and CMV-seropositive. Sequenced input: PBMCs. The V and J genes are TRBV9 and TRBJ2-5, with 10 bases that match TRBD2. The CDR3 sequence is CASSPRSSSGRDKTQYF. CDR3 nucleotides: TGTGCCAGCAGCCCGCGATCCTCTAGCGGGAGAGATAAGACCCAGTACTTC.